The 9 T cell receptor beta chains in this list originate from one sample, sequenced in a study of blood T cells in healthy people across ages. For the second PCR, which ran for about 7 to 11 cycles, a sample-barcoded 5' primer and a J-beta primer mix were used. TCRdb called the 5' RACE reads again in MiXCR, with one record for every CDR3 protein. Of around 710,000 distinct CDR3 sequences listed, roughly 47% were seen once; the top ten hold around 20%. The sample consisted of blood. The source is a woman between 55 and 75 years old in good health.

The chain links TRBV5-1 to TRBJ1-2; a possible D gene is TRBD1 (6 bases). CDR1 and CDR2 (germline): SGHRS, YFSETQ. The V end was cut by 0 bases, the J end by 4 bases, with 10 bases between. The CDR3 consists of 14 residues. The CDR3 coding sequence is TGCGCCAGCAGCTTGGAGGGGGATTCCTATGGCTACACCTTC. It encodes CASSLEGDSYGYTF.

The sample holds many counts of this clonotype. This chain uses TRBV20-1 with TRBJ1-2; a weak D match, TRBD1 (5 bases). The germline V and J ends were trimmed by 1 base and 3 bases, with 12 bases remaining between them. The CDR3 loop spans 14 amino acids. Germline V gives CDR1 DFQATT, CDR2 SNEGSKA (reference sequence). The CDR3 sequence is CSARGRARDYGYTF. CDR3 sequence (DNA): TGCAGTGCTAGAGGTCGTGCCAGGGACTATGGCTACACCTTC.

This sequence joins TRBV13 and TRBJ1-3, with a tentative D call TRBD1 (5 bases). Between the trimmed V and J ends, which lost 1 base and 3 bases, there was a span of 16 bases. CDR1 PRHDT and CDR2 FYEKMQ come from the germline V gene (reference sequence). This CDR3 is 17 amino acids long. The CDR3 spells CASSLETAIGIGNTIYF. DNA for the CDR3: TGTGCCAGCAGCTTAGAGACAGCTATTGGGATTGGAAACACCATATATTTT.

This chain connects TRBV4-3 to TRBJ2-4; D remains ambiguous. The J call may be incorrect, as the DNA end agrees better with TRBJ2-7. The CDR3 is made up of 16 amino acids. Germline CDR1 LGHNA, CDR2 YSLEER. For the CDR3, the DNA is TGCGCCAGCAGCGAAGGATTATCGATACGGGCCTACGAGCAGTACTTC. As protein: CASSEGLSIRAYEQYF.

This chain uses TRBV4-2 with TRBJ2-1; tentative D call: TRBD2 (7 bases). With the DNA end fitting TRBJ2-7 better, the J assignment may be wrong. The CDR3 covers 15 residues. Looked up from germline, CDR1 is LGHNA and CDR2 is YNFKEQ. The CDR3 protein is CASSQRGGALYEQYF. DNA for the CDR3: TGTGCCAGCAGCCAAAGGGGGGGCGCTCTATACGAGCAGTACTTC.

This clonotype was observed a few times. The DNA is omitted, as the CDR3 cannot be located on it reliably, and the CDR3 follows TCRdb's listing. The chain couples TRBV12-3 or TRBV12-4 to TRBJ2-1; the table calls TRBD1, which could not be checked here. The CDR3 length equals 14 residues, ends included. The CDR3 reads CASILGRELNEQFF.

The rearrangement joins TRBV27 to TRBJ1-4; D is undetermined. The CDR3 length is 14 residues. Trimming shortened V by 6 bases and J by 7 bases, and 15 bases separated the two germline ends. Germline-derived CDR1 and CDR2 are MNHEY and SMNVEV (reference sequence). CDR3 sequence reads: CASRRTGGFEKLFF. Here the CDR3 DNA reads TGTGCCAGCAGGAGGACGGGCGGGTTTGAAAAACTGTTTTTT.

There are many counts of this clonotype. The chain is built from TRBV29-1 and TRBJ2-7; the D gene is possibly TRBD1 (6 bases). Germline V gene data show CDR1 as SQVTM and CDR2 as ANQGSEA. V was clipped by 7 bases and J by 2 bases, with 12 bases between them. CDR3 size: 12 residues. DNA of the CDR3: TGCAGCGCCGGGACACAGACCTACGAGCAGTACTTC. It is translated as CSAGTQTYEQYF.

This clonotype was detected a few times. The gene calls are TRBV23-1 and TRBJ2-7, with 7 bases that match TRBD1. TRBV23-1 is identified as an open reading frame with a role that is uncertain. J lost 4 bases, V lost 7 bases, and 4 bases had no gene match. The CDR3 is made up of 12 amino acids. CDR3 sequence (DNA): TGCGCCAGCAAGGGACAGATATACGAGCAGTACTTC. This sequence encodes CASKGQIYEQYF.